The 7 T cell receptor beta chains below all came from one sample that was sequenced in a study of metastatic and nonmetastatic thyroid tumors (dated by TCRdb to 2020 to 2021). Before undergoing thyroid surgery, none of the patients had been given any kind of treatment. The protocol used for the library was PCR. Sequencing relied on an Illumina HiSeq 4000. Using fastp trimming at Q25 and MiXCR clonotype assembly, TCRdb reanalyzed the public sequencing data and kept in-frame beta chains. This sample comprises around 31,000 clones, more than 25% of them detected only once. The top ten clonotypes cover approximately 31% of the sample. What was sequenced was blood. These receptors originate from a female donor with papillary thyroid cancer or a benign thyroid nodule (not recorded which). Some clones in this sample may be carry-over from other donors' samples.

This clone was counted between two and nine times. The chain combines TRBV20-1 with TRBJ2-3, with D uncertain. CDR1 DFQATT and CDR2 SNEGSKA come from the germline V gene (reference sequence). V lost 8 bases and J 0 bases, leaving 15 bases between the germline ends. This CDR3 is 14 amino acids long. CDR3 loop: CSTRTLLSTDTQYF. The CDR3 nucleotides read TGCAGTACACGAACCCTCCTGAGCACAGATACGCAGTATTTT.

The CDR3 protein is CASSLAASGNTDTQYF. CDR3 nucleotide sequence: TGTGCCAGCAGCTTAGCGGCTAGCGGAAACACAGATACGCAGTATTTT. This sequence joins TRBV7-2 and TRBJ2-3; 7 bases match TRBD2. The CDR3 is made up of 16 amino acids. Germline assignment: CDR1 SGHTA and CDR2 FQGNSA. Unmatched junction bases numbered 5, after V lost 0 bases and J lost 2 bases.

This clone was counted a few times. V gene TRBV15 combines with J gene TRBJ2-7; D is uncertain. The germline V gene has CDR1 LNHNV and CDR2 YYDKDF (reference sequence). The CDR3 runs 13 residues. Trimming removed 3 bases at V and 3 bases at J, with 9 bases between. CDR3 sequence reads: CATSRGEFYEQYF. The CDR3 region has the DNA TGTGCCACCAGCAGGGGTGAGTTCTACGAGCAGTACTTC.

This clone was detected ten times or more. The V call is TRBV28, the J call TRBJ1-2; D uncertain. Germline loops: CDR1 MDHEN, CDR2 SYDVKM. The V end lost 8 bases, the J end lost 4 bases, and 11 bases lay between the germline ends. The CDR3 spans 12 residues. CDR3 protein: CASYRHLYGYTF. In nucleotides, the CDR3 is TGTGCCAGCTACCGCCACCTCTATGGCTACACCTTC.

The gene calls are TRBV9 and TRBJ1-2; the match to TRBD1 covers 7 bases. This CDR3 has 14 amino acids. J gave up 4 bases and V 4 bases, and 7 bases lay outside the gene matches. Germline CDR1 and CDR2: SGDLS and YYNGEE. The CDR3 nucleotides read TGTGCCAGCAGCCTCGACAGGGAAGGCTATGGCTACACCTTC. Translated, it gives CASSLDREGYGYTF.

The table lists this clone with many counts. This chain links TRBV9 with TRBJ2-7; D unresolved. Germline values: CDR1 SGDLS, CDR2 YYNGEE. The V end lost 0 bases, the J end lost 3 bases, and 10 bases lay between the germline ends. The CDR3 extends over 14 amino acids. CDR3 sequence reads: CASSVDSGHYEQYF. CDR3 in DNA: TGTGCCAGCAGCGTAGATTCAGGCCACTACGAGCAGTACTTC.

The rearrangement joins TRBV20-1 to TRBJ2-3, with TRBD2 matching over 11 bases. The CDR3 has 14 residues. Germline V lookup: CDR1 DFQATT, CDR2 SNEGSKA (reference sequence). V trimming: 4 bases; J trimming: 1 base; junction bases outside the gene matches: 1. In nucleotides, the CDR3 is TGCAGTGCTATTAGCGGGGGGGGCACAGATACGCAGTATTTT. It specifies CSAISGGGTDTQYF.